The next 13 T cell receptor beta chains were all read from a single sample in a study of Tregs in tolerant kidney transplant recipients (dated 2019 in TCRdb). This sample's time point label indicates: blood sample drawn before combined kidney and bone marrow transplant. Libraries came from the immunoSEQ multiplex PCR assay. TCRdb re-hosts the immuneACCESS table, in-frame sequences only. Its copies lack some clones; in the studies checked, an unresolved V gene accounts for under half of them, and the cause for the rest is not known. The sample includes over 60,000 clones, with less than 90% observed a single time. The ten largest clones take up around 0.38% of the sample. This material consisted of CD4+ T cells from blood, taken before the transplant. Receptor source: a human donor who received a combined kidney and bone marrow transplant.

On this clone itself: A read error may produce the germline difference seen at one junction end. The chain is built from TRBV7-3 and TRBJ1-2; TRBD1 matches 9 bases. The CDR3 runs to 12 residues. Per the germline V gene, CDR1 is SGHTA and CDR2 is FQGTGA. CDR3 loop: CASSITTGGMTF. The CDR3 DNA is TGTGCCAGCAGCATAACGACAGGGGGAATGACCTTC.

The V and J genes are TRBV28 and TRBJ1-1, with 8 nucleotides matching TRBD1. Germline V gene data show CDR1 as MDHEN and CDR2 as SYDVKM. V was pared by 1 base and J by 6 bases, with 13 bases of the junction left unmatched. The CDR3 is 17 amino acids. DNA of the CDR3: TGTGCCAGCAGTTTATATGCAGGGGGCGCGGTTTCATCTGAAGCTTTCTTT. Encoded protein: CASSLYAGGAVSSEAFF.

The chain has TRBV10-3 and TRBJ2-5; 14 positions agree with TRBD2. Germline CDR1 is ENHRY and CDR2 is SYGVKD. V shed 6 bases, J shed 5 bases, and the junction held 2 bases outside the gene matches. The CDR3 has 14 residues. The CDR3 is CAIRGTSGSETQYF. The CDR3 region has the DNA TGTGCCATCAGGGGGACTAGCGGGAGTGAGACCCAGTACTTC.

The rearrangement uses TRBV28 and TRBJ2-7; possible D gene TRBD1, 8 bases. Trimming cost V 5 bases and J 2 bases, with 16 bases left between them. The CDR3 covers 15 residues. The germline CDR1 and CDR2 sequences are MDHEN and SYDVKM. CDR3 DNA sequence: TGTGCCAGCAGTACAGGGGGGGAGGGTCCCTACGAGCAGTACTTC. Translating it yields CASSTGGEGPYEQYF.

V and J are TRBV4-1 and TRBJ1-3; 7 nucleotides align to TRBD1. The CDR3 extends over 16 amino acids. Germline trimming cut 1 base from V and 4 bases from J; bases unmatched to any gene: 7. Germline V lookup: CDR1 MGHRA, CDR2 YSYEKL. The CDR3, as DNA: TGCGCCAGCAGCCAAGCCAGGGGGGCCGGGGGAAACACCATATATTTT. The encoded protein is CASSQARGAGGNTIYF.

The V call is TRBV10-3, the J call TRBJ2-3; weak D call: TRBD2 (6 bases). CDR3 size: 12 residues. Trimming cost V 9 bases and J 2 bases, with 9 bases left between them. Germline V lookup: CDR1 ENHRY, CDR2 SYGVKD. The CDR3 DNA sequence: TGTGCCATTGGAGGGAACACAGATACGCAGTATTTT. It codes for CAIGGNTDTQYF.

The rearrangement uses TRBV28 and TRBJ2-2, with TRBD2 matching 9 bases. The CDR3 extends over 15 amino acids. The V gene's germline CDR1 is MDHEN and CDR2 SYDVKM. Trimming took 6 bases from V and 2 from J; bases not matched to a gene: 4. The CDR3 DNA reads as TGTGCCAGCAGCTGGACTAGCGATAACACCGGGGAGCTGTTTTTT. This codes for CASSWTSDNTGELFF. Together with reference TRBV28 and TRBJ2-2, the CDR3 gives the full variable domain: DVKVTQSSRYLVKRTGEKVFLECVQDMDHENMFWYRQDPGLGLRLIYFSYDVKMKEKGDIPEGYSVSREKKERFSLILESASTNQTSMYLCASSWTSDNTGELFFGEGSRLTVL.

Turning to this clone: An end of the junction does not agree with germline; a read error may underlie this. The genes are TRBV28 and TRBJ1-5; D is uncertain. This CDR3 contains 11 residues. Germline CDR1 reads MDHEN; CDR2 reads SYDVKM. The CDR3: CASSLYQDWNF. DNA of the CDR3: TGTGCCAGCAGTTTATACCAGGACTGGAATTTT. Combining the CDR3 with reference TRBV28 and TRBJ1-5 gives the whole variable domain DVKVTQSSRYLVKRTGEKVFLECVQDMDHENMFWYRQDPGLGLRLIYFSYDVKMKEKGDIPEGYSVSREKKERFSLILESASTNQTSMYLCASSLYQDWNFGDGTRLSIL.

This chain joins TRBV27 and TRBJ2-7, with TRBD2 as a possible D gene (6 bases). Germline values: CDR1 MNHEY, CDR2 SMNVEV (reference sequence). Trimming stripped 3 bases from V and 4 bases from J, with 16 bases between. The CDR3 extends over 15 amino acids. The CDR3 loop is CASSLTSGGIYEQYF. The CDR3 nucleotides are TGTGCCAGCAGTTTGACTAGTGGGGGTATATACGAGCAGTACTTC.

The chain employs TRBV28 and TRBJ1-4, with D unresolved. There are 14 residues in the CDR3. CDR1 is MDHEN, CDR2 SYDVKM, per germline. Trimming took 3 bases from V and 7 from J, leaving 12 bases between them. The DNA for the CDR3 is TGTGCCAGCAGTTTTGCACCGGGAGTTGAAAAACTGTTTTTT. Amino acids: CASSFAPGVEKLFF.

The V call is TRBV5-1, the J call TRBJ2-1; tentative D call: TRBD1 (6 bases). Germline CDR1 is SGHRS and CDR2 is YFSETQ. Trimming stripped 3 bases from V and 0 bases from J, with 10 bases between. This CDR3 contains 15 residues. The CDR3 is CASSYRVNSYNEQFF. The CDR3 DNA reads TGCGCCAGCAGCTACAGGGTCAACTCCTACAATGAGCAGTTCTTC.

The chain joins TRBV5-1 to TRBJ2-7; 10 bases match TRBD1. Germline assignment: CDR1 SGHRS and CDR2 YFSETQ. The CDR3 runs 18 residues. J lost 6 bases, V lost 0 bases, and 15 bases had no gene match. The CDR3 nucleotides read TGCGCCAGCAGCTTGGTCCCCCCGGGACAGGGGTCGTCGGGCGAGCAGTACTTC. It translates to CASSLVPPGQGSSGEQYF.

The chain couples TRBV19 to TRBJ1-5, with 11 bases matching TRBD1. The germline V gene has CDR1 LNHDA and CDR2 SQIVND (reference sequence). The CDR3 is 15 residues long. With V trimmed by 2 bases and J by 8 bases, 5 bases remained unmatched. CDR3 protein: CASSIQGQGAKPQHF. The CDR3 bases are TGTGCCAGTAGTATACAAGGACAGGGGGCTAAGCCCCAGCATTTT.